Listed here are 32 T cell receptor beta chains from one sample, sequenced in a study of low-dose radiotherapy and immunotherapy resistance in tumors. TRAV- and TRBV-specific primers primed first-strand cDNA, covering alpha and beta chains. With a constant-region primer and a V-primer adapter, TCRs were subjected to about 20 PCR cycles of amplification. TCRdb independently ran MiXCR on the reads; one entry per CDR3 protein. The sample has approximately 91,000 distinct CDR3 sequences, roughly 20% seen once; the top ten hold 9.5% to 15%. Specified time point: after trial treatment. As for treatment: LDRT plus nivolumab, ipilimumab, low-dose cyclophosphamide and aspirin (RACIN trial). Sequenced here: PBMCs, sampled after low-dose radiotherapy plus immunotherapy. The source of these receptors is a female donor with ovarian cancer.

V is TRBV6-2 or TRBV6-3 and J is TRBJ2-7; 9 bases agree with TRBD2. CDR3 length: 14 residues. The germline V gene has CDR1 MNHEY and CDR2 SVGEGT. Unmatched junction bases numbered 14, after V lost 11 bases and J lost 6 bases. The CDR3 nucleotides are TGTGCCGGCTGGACTGGCGGGAGGGCGGGCGAGCAGTACTTC. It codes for CAGWTGGRAGEQYF.

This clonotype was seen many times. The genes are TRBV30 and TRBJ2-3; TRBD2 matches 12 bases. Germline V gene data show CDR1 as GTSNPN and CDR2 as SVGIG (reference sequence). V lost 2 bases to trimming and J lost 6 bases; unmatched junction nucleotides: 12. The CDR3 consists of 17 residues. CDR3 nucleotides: TGTGCCTGGAGTTTTTCCAGACTAGCGGGAGAGTCGGATACGCAGTATTTT. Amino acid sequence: CAWSFSRLAGESDTQYF.

The CDR3 sequence is CSASIEGAVETQYF. The CDR3 coding sequence is TGCAGTGCTAGTATTGAGGGAGCGGTAGAGACCCAGTACTTC. The chain combines TRBV20-1 with TRBJ2-5; a weak D match, TRBD2 (5 bases). Germline CDR1 reads DFQATT; CDR2 reads SNEGSKA (reference sequence). The CDR3 consists of 14 residues. Trimming took off 3 bases at V and 4 bases at J, with 15 bases between the two ends.

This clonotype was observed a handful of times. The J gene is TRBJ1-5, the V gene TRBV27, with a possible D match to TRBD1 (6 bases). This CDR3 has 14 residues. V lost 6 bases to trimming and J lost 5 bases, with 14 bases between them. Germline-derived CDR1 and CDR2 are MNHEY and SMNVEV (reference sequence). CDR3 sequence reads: CASSFRSGDQPQHF. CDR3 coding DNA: TGTGCCAGCAGCTTCCGTTCAGGGGATCAGCCCCAGCATTTT.

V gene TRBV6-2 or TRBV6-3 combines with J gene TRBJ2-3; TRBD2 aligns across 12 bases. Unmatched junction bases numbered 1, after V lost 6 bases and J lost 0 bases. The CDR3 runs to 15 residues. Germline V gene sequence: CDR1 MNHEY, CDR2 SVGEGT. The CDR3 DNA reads TGTGCCAGCAGGGGACTAGCGGGCAGCACAGATACGCAGTATTTT. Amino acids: CASRGLAGSTDTQYF.

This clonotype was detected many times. The CDR3 coding sequence is TGTGCCAGTAGTAGCCCGGGGGTGCCGCCCCAGCATTTT. Its protein is CASSSPGVPPQHF. The chain recombines TRBV19 with TRBJ1-5; the D gene is possibly TRBD1 (5 bases). Germline V gives CDR1 LNHDA, CDR2 SQIVND (reference sequence). The CDR3 loop spans 13 amino acids. The V and J ends lost 4 bases and 9 bases respectively, with 13 bases between them.

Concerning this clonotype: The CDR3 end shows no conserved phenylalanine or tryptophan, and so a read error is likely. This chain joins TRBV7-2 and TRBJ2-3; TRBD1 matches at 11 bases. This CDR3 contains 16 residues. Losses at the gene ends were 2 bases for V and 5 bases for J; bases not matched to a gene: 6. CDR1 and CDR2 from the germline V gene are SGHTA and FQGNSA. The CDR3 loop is CASSLFGQGAGDTQYY. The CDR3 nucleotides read TGTGCCAGCAGCTTATTTGGACAGGGGGCCGGAGATACGCAGTATTAT.

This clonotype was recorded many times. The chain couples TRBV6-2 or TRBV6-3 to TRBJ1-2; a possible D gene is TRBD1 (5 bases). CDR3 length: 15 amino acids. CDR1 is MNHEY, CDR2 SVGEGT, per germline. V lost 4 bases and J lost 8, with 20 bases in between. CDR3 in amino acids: CASSSFGRVLLGYTF. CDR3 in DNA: TGTGCCAGCAGTTCTTTCGGCAGGGTTCTTTTGGGCTACACCTTC.

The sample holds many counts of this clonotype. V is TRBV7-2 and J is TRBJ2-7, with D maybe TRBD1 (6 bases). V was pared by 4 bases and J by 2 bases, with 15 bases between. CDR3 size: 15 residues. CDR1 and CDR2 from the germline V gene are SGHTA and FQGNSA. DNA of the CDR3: TGTGCCAGCAGCTATCAGGGGTTAATGGCCTACGAGCAGTACTTC. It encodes CASSYQGLMAYEQYF.

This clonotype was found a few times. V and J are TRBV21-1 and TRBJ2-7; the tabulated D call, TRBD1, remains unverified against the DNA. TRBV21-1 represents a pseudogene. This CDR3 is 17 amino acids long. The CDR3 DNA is TGTGCCAGCAGCAAAAGAACTGGGACAGATTTGCACCACGAGCAGTACTTC. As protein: CASSKRTGTDLHHEQYF.

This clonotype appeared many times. Written as DNA, the CDR3 is TGCAGCGTTACCGACATTGGTCGCAATCAGCCCCAGCATTTT. Its translation: CSVTDIGRNQPQHF. The rearrangement uses TRBV29-1 and TRBJ1-5; D ambiguous. Germline-derived CDR1 and CDR2 are SQVTM and ANQGSEA. Between the trimmed V and J ends, which lost 5 bases and 2 bases, there was a span of 13 bases. This CDR3 is built from 14 residues.

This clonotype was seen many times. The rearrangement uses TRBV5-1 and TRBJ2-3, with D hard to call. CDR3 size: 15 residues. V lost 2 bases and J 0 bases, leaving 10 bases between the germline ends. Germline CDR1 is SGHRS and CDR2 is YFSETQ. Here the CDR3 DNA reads TGCGCCAGCAGCTTCGGGTCCTCTAGCACAGATACGCAGTATTTT. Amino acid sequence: CASSFGSSSTDTQYF.

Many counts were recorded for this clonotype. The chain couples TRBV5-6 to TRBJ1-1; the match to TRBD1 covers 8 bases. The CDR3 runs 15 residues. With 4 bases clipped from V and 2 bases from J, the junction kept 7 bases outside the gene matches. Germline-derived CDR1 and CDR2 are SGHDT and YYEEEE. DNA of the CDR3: TGTGCCAGCAGCAAGACAGGGGCCGGAAACACTGAAGCTTTCTTT. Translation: CASSKTGAGNTEAFF.

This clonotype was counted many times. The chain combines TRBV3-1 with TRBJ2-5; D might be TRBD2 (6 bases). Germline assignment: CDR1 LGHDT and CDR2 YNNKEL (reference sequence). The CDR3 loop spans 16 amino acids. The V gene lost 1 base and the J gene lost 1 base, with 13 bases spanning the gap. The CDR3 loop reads CASSQGGGGTQETQYF. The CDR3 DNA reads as TGTGCCAGCAGCCAAGGGGGAGGCGGGACCCAAGAGACCCAGTACTTC.

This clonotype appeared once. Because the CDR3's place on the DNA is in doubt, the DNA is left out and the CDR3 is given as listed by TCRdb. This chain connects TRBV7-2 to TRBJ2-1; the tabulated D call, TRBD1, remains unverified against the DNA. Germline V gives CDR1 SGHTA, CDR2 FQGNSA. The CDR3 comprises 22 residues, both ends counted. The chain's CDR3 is CASTNQTALYFCATSVFDEQFF.

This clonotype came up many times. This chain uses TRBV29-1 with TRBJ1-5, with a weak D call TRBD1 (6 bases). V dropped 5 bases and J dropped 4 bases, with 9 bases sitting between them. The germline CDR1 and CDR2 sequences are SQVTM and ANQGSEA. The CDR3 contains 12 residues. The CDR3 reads CSVRDTNQPQHF. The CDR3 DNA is TGCAGCGTTAGGGACACTAATCAGCCCCAGCATTTT.

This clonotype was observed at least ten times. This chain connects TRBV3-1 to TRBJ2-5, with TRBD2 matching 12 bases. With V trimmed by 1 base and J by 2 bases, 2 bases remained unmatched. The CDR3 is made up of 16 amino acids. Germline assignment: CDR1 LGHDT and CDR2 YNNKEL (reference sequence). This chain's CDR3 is CASSQGGLAGQETQYF. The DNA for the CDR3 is TGTGCCAGCAGCCAAGGGGGACTAGCGGGTCAAGAGACCCAGTACTTC.

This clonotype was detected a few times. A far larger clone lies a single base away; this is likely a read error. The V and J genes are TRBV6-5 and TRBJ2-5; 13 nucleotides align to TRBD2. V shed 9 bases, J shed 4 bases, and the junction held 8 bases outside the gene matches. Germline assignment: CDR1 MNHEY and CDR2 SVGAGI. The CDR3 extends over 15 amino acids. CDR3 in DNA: TGTGCCAGGAGACTAGCGGGAGGAAGAGGAGAGACCCAGTACTTC. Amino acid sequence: CARRLAGGRGETQYF.

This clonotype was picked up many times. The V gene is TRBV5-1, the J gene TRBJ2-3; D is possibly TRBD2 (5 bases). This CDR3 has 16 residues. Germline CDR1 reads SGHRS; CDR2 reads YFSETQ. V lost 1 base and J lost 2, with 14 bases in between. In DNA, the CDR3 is TGCGCCAGCAGCTTGTTCCGAGCGGACCTCACAGATACGCAGTATTTT. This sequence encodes CASSLFRADLTDTQYF.

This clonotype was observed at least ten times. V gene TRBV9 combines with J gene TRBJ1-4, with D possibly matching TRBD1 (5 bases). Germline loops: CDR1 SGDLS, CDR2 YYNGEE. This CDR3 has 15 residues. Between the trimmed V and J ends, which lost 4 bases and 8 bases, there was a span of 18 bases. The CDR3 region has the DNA TGTGCCAGCAGCTCCCACAGGAGGGGTTGGGAAAAACTGTTTTTT. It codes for CASSSHRRGWEKLFF.

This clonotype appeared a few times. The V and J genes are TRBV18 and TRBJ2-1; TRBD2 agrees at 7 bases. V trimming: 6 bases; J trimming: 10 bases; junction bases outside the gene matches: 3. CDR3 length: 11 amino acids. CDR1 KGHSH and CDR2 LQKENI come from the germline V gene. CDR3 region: CASSLRGEQFF. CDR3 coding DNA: TGTGCCAGCTCCCTGCGGGGGGAGCAGTTCTTC.

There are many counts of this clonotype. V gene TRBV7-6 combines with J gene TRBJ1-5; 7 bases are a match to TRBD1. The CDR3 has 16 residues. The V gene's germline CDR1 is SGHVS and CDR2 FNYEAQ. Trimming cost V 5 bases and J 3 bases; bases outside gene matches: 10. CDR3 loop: CASSPTDGQANQPQHF. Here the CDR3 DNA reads TGTGCCAGCAGCCCGACAGACGGACAGGCCAATCAGCCCCAGCATTTT.

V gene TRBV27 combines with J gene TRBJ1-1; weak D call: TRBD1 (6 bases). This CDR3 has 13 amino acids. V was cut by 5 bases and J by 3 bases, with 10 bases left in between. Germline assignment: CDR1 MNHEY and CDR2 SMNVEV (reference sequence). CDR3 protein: CASSVHRDTEAFF. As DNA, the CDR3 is TGTGCCAGCAGTGTACACAGGGACACTGAAGCTTTCTTT.

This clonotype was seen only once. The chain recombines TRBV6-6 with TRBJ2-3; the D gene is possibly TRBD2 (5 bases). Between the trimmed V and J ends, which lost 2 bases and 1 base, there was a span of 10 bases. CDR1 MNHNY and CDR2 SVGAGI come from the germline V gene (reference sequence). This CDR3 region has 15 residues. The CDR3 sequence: CASSYRSGGTDTQYF. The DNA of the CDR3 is TGTGCCAGCAGTTACCGGAGCGGCGGCACAGATACGCAGTATTTT.

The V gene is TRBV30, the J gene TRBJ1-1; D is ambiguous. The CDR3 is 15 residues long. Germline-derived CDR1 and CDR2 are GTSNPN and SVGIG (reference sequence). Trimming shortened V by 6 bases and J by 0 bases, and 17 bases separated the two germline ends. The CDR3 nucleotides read TGTGCCTGCCATTGGGAGCCAGTCCTGAACACTGAAGCTTTCTTT. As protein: CACHWEPVLNTEAFF.

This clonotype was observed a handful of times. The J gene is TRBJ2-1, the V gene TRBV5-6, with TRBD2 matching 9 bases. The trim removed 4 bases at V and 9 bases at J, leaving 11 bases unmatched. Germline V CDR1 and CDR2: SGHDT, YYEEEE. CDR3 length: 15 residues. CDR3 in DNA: TGTGCCAGCAGCATCGGGACTAGCCCAGGGAGTGAGCAGTTCTTC. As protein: CASSIGTSPGSEQFF.

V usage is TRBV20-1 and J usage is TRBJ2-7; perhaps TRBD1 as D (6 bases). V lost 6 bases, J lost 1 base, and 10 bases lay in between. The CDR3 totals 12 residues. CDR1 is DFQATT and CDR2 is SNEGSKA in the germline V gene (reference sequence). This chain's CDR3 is CSAEGQSYEQYF. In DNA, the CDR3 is TGCAGTGCCGAGGGACAATCCTACGAGCAGTACTTC.

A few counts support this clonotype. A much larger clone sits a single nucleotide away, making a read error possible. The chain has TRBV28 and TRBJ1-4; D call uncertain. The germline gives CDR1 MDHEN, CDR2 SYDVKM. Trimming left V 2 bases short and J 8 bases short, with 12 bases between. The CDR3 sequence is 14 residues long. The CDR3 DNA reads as TGTGCCAGCAGTTTAAGTTTATCACGAGAAAAACTGTTTTTT. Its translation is CASSLSLSREKLFF.

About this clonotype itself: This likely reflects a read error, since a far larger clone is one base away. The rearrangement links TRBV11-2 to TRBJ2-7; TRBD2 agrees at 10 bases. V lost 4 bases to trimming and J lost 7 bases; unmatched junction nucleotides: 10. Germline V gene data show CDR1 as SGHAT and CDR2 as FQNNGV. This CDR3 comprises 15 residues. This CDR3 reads CASSSGLAAYNEQYF. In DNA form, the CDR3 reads TGTGCCAGCAGCTCCGGACTAGCGGCGTACAATGAGCAGTACTTC.

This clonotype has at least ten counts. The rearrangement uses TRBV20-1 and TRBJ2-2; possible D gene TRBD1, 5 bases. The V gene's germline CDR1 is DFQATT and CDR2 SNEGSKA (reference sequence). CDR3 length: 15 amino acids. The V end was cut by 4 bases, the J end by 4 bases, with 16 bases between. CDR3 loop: CSAMGSGSGTGELFF. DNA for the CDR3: TGCAGTGCTATGGGGTCAGGGTCCGGCACCGGGGAGCTGTTTTTT.

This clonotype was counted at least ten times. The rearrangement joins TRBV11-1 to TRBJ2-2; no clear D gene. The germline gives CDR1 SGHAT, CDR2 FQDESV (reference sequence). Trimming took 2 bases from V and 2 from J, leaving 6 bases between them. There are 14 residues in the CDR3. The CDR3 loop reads CASSLMGNTGELFF. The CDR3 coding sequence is TGTGCCAGCAGCTTAATGGGAAACACCGGGGAGCTGTTTTTT.

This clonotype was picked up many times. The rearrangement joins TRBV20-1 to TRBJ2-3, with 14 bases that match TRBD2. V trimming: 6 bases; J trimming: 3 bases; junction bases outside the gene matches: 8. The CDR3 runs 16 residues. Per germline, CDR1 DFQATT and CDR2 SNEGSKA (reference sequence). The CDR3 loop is CSAKGTSGSTTDTQYF. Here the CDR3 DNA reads TGCAGTGCCAAGGGGACTAGCGGGAGTACAACAGATACGCAGTATTTT.